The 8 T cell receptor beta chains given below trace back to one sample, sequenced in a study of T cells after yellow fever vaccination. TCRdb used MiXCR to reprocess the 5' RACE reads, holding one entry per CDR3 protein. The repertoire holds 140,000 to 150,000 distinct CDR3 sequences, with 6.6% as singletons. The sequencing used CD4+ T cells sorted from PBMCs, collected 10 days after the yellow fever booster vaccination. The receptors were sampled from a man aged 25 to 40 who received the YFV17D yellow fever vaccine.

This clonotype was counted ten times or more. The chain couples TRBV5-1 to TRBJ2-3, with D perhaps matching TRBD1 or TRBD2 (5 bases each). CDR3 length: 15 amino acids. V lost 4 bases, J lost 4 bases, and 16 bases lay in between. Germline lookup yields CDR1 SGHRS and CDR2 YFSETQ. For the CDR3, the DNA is TGCGCCAGCAGCCCAGGGACCAACAGTCCAGATACGCAGTATTTT. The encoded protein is CASSPGTNSPDTQYF.

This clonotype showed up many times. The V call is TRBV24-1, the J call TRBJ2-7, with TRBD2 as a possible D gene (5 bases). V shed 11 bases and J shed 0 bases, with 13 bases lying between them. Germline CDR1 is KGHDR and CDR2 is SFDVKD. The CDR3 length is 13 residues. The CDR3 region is CAKTSRSSYEQYF. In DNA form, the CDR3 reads TGTGCCAAAACTAGTCGCAGCTCCTACGAGCAGTACTTC.

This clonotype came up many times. CDR3 bases: TGTGCCAGCAGCCAACACAGGGGAAGGAAGGGGGGGGAGCTGTTTTTT. It translates to CASSQHRGRKGGELFF. The chain recombines TRBV7-2 with TRBJ2-2, with 7 bases aligning to TRBD1. The germline gives CDR1 SGHTA, CDR2 FQGNSA. V dropped 5 bases and J dropped 8; count of bases not matched to a gene: 14. The CDR3 runs 16 residues.

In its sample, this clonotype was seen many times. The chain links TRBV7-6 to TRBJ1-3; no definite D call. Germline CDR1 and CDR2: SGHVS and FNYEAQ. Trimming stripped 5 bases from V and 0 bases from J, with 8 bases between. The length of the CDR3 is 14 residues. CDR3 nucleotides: TGTGCCAGCAGCGTCAGCGACTCTGGAAACACCATATATTTT. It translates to CASSVSDSGNTIYF.

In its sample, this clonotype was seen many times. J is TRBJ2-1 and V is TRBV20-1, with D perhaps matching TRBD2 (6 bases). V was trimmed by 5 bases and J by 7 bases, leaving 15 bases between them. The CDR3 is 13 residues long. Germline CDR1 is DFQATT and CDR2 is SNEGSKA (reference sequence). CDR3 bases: TGCAGTGCTCTCCGGGAGTTAGGTAATGAGCAGTTCTTC. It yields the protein CSALRELGNEQFF.

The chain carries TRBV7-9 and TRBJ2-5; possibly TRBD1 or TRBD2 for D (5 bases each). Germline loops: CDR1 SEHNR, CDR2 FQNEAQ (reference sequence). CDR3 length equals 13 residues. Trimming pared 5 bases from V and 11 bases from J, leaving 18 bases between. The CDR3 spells CASSPGLGALQYF. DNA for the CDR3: TGTGCCAGCAGCCCCGGGCTCGGGGCTTTACAGTACTTC.

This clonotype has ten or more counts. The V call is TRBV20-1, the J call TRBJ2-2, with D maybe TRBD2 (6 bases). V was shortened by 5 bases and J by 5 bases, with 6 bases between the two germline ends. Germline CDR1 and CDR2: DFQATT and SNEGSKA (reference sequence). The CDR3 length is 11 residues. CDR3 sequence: CSAGTTGELFF. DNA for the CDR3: TGCAGTGCTGGGACTACCGGGGAGCTGTTTTTT.

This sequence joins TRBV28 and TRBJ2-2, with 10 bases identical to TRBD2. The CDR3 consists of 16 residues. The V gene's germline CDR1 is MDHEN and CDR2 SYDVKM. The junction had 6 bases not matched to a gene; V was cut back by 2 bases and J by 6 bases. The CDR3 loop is CASSLAGLAGAGELFF. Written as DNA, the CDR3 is TGTGCCAGCAGTTTAGCTGGGCTAGCGGGAGCCGGGGAGCTGTTTTTT. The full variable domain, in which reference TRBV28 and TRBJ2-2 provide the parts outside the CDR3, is DVKVTQSSRYLVKRTGEKVFLECVQDMDHENMFWYRQDPGLGLRLIYFSYDVKMKEKGDIPEGYSVSREKKERFSLILESASTNQTSMYLCASSLAGLAGAGELFFGEGSRLTVL.